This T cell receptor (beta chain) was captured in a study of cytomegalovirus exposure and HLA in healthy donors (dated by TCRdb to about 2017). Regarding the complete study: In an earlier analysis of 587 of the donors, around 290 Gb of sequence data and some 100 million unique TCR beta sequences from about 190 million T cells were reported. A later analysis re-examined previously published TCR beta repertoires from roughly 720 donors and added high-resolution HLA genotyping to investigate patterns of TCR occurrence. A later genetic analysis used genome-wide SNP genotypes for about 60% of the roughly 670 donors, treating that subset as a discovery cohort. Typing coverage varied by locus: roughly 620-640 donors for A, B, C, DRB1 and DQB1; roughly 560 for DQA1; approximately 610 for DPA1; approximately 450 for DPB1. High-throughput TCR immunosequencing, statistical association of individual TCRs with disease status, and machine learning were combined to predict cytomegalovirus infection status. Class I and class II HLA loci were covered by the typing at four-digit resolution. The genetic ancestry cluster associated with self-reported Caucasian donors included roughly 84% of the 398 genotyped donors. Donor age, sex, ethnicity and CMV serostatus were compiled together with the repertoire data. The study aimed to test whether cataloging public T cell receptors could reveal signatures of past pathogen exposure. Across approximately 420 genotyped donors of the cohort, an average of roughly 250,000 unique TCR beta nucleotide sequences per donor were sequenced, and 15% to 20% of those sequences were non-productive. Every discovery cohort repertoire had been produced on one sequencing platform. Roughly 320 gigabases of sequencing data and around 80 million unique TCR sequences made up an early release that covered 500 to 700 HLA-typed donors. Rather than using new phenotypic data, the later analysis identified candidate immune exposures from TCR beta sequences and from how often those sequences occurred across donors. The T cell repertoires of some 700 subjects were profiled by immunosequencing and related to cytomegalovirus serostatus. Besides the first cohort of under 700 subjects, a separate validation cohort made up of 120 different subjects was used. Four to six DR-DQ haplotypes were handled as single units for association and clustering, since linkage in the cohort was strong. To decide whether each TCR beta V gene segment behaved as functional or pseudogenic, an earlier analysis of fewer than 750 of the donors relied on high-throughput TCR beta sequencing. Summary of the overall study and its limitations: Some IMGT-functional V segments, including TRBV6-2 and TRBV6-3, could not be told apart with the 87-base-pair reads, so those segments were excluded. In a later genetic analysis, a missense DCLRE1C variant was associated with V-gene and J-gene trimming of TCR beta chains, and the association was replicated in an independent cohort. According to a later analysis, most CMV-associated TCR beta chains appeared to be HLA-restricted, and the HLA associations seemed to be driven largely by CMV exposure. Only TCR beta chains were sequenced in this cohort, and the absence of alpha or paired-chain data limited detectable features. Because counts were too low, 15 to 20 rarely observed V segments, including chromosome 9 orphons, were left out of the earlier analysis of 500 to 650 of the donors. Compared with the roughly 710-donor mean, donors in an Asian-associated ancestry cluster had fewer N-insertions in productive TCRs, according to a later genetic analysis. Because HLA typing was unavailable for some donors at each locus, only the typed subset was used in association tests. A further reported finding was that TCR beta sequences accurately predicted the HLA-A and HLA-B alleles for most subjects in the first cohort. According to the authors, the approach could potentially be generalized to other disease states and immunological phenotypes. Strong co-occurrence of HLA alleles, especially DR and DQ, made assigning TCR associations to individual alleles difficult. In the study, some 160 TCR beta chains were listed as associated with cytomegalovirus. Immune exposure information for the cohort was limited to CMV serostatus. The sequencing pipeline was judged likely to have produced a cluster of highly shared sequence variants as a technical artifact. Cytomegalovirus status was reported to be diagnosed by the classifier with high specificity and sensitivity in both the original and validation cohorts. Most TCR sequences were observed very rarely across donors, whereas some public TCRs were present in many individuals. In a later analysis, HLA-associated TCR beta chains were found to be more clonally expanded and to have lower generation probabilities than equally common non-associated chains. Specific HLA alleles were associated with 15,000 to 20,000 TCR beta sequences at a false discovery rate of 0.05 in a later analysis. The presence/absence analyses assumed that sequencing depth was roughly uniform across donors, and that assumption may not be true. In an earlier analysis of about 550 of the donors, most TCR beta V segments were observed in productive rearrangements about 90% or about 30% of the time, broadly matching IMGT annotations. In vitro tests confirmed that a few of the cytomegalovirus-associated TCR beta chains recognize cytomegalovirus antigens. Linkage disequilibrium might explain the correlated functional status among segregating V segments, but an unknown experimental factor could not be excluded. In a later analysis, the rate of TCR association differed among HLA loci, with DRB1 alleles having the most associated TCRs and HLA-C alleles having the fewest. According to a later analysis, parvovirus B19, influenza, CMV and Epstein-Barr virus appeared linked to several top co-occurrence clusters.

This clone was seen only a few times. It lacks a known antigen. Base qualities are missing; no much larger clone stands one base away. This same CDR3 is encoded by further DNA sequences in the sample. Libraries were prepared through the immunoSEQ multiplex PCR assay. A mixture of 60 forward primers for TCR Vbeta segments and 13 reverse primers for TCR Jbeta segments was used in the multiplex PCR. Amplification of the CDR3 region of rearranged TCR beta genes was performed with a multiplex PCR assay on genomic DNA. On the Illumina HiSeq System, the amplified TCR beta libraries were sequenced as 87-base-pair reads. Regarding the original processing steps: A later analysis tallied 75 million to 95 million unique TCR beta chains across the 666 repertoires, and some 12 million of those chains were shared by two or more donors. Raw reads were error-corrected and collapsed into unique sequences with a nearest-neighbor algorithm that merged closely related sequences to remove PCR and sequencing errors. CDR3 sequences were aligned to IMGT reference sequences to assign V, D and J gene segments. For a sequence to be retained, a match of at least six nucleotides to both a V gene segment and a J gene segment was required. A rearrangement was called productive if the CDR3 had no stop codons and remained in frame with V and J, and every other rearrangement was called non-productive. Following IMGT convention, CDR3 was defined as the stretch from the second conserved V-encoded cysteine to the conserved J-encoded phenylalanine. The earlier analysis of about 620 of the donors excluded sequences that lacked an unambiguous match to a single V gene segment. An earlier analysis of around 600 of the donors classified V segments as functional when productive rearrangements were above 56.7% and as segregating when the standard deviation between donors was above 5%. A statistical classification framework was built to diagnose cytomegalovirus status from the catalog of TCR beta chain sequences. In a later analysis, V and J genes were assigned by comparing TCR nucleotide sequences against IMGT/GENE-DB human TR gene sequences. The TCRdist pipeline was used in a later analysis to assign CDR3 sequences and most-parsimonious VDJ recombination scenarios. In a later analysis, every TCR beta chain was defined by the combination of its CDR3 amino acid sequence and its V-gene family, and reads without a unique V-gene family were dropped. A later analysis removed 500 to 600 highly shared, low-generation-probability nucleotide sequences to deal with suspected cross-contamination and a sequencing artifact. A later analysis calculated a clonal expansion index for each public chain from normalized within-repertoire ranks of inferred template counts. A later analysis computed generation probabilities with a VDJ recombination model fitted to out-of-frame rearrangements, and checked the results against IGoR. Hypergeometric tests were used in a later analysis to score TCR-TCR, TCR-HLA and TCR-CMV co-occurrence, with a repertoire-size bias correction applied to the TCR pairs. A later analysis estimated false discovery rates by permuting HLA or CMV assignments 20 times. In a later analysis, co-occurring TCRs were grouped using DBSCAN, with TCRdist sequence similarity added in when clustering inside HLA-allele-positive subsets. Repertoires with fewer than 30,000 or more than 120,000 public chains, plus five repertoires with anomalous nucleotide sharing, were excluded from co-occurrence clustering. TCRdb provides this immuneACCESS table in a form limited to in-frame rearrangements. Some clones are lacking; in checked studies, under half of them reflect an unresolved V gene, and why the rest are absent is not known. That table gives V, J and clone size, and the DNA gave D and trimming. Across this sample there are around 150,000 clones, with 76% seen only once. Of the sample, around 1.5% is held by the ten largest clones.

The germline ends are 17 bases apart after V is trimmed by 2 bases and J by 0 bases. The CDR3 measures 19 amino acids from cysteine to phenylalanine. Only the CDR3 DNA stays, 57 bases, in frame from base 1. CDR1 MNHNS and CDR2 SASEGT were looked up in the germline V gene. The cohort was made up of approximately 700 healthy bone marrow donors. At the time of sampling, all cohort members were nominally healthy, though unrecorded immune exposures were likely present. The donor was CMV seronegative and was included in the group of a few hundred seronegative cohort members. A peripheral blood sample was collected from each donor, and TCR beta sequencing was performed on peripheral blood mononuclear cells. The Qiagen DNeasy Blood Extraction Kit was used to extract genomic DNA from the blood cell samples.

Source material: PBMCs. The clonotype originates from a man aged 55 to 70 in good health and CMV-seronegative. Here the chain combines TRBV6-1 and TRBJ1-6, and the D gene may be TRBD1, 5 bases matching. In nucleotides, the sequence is TGTGCCAGCAGTGAATGGGGTTTGGGGGGGAGCTCCTATAATTCACCCCTCCACTTT. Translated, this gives CASSEWGLGGSSYNSPLHF.